The present TCR beta chain was sequenced within a study of cytotoxic CD8 clonotypes in ibrutinib-treated CLL (dated by TCRdb to the early 2020s). For context, the study as a whole: The cohort was composed of ten to eleven relapsed/refractory and 15 treatment-naive patients; IGHV unmutated status was identified in approximately 18 patients. Responses were partial in some 24 patients and complete in 2; after median about 70 months follow-up, about 14 stayed in remission and 12 progressed. Response samples were obtained after a median of approximately 12 months of treatment, with a range of about 6 to 36 months. On average, each sample had roughly 230,000 productive templates and 96,000 or so productive rearrangements. Longitudinal samples were available for about 30% of the 86 trial participants. Cryopreserved peripheral blood mononuclear cells were collected before treatment, at response, and at either disease progression or sustained remission. Every remission and progressive disease sample was obtained while ibrutinib was still being received by the patients. Points the paper makes about the study in general: An increase in clonality was observed at ibrutinib response, with clonality remaining stable during sustained remission and falling back toward baseline at progression. Baseline clonality was found to be higher than that of age-matched healthy donors and was strongly correlated with circulating CD8+ T-cell counts. Public clonotypes were rare and either shrank or stayed stable during treatment, and the rise in clonality at ibrutinib response reflected expansion of private clonotypes. Sampling times were not matched between patients in sustained remission and patients whose disease was progressing, and lymph node repertoires were not examined.

Each clonotype received, on average, 10x coverage in deep resolution sequencing performed on a MiSeq, where the target depth lay between 1 in 1 million and 1 in 200,000 T cells. The immunoSEQ hsTCRB Kit was used to generate the TCR beta libraries. Concerning the study's data processing: The data were analyzed with ImmunoSEQ Analyzer and ImmunoSEQ Data Assistant, and V, D and J gene assignments followed IMGT definitions. Clonality, with values ranging from 0 to 1, was calculated as one minus the normalized Shannon entropy of productive rearrangement frequencies. Only overrepresented clonotypes making up at least 0.05% of each patient's repertoire were included in the public clonotype analysis. About twelve repertoires from age-matched healthy donors, obtained from immuneACCESS, served as clonality controls. Not all clones reach the TCRdb copy of this immuneACCESS table, which keeps in-frame sequences only. Checked studies attribute under half of the gap to unresolved V genes and leave the rest unexplained. V, J and clone size reflect that table, while D and trimming were determined from the DNA. This sample gives tens of thousands of clones in total; less than 75% of them show up just once. Jointly, the top ten make up around 45% of the sample.

From its cysteine to its phenylalanine, the CDR3 spans 18 amino acids. The entry retains the CDR3 DNA only, 54 bases that are in frame from base 1. The germline V gene (reference sequence) sets CDR1 to LNHNV and CDR2 to YYDKDF. Trimming accounts for 0 bases at V and 4 bases at J, while the number of junction bases matched to no gene is 6. As regards this clone: The antigen it binds to is not known. No per-base quality is available; no much larger clone lies one base away.

The sample's time point, from its label and the paper: 12 months on ibrutinib. For TCR beta library preparation, about 2 micrograms of genomic DNA were isolated from cryopreserved PBMCs. Longitudinal blood samples from CLL patients receiving ibrutinib monotherapy were subjected to high-throughput TCR beta sequencing. The patients took part in an open-label, single-center phase 2 trial of ibrutinib monotherapy. The sample consisted of PBMCs, taken after 12 months of ibrutinib treatment. The V and J segments used are TRBV15 and TRBJ2-3, and 14 bases in between align with TRBD2. This sequence originates from a human donor with chronic lymphocytic leukemia. The sequence in DNA is TGTGCCACCAGCAGAGATAGCGGGACTAGCGGGAGCGCAGATACGCAGTATTTT. This encodes CATSRDSGTSGSADTQYF. The CDR3 plus the reference TRBV15 and TRBJ2-3 genes for the other parts give the full variable domain: DAMVIQNPRYQVTQFGKPVTLSCSQTLNHNVMYWYQQKSSQAPKLLFHYYDKDFNNEADTPDNFQSRRPNTSFCFLDIRSPGLGDTAMYLCATSRDSGTSGSADTQYFGPGTRLTVL.